Following are 30 T cell receptor beta chains from one sample sequenced in a study of blood T cell repertoires in COVID-19. Clones were sequenced by immunoSEQ multiplex PCR, and TCRdb holds only the in-frame ones, with some missing. The data show hundreds of thousands of clones, with 88% seen just once and 9% to 9.5% held by the top ten. Sequencing input: peripheral blood. The receptors were gathered from a man aged 18 to 30 with active or convalescent COVID-19.

This rearrangement joins TRBV6-2 or TRBV6-3 to TRBJ2-1, with a possible D match to TRBD2 (7 bases). V was cut by 4 bases and J by 7 bases, with 14 bases left in between. This CDR3 is 14 amino acids long. CDR1 and CDR2 from the germline V gene are MNHEY and SVGEGT. Here the CDR3 DNA reads TGTGCCAGCAGTTCCCTCGAGGGGGGGAATGAGCAGTTCTTC. Protein: CASSSLEGGNEQFF.

The V gene is TRBV2, the J gene TRBJ1-2, with TRBD1 as a possible D gene (5 bases). The CDR3 runs to 11 residues. V was shortened by 3 bases and J by 9 bases, with 8 bases between the two germline ends. Germline CDR1 and CDR2: SNHLY and FYNNEI. The CDR3 DNA reads as TGTGCCAGCAGTGAGCAGGGTCGCTACACCTTC. Translated, it gives CASSEQGRYTF. The variable domain in full, with the rest retrieved from reference TRBV2 and TRBJ1-2, is EPEVTQTPSHQVTQMGQEVILRCVPISNHLYFYWYRQILGQKVEFLVSFYNNEISEKSEIFDDQFSVERPDGSNFTLKIRSTKLEDSAMYFCASSEQGRYTFGSGTRLTVV.

This chain uses TRBV6-6 with TRBJ1-6; 8 bases are a match to TRBD1. V gave up 4 bases and J gave up 3 bases; unmatched junction bases: 5. This CDR3 has 16 residues. CDR1 and CDR2 from the germline V gene are MNHNY and SVGAGI (reference sequence). CDR3 coding DNA: TGTGCCAGCAGTTCCGGACAGGGACACTATAATTCACCCCTCCACTTT. Amino acids: CASSSGQGHYNSPLHF.

The V gene is TRBV27, the J gene TRBJ1-2; 7 nucleotides agree with TRBD1. Germline lookup yields CDR1 MNHEY and CDR2 SMNVEV (reference sequence). V was pared by 0 bases and J by 4 bases, with 8 bases of the junction left unmatched. There are 16 residues in the CDR3. CDR3 nucleotides: TGTGCCAGCAGTTTATCGCAACAGGGGATTCGCTATGGCTACACCTTC. Translated: CASSLSQQGIRYGYTF.

The V gene is TRBV7-6, the J gene TRBJ2-2, with 9 positions matching TRBD1. The CDR3 runs to 17 residues. CDR1 is SGHVS, CDR2 FNYEAQ, per germline. Unmatched junction bases numbered 10, after V lost 1 base and J lost 7 bases. The CDR3 bases are TGTGCCAGCAGCTTAGTTATGGGGACAGGGCCTAACGGGGAGCTGTTTTTT. Protein: CASSLVMGTGPNGELFF.

V and J are TRBV5-4 and TRBJ1-2, with TRBD1 matching 7 bases. The CDR3 has 13 residues. Germline assignment: CDR1 SGHNT and CDR2 YYREEE (reference sequence). Trimming took 4 bases from V and 8 from J; bases not matched to a gene: 8. DNA of the CDR3: TGTGCCAGCAGCACCGACAGGGTAGGAGGCTACACCTTC. This gives the protein CASSTDRVGGYTF. Complete variable domain (other parts from reference TRBV5-4 and TRBJ1-2): ETGVTQSPTHLIKTRGQQVTLRCSSQSGHNTVSWYQQALGQGPQFIFQYYREEENGRGNFPPRFSGLQFPNYSSELNVNALELDDSALYLCASSTDRVGGYTFGSGTRLTVV.

The chain carries TRBV9 and TRBJ2-1; 9 positions match TRBD2. This CDR3 comprises 14 residues. Per the germline V gene, CDR1 is SGDLS and CDR2 is YYNGEE. V was clipped by 4 bases and J by 6 bases; unmatched bases: 5. The CDR3 bases are TGTGCCAGCAGCACGGGACTAGCCCCCAATGAGCAGTTCTTC. This translates into CASSTGLAPNEQFF.

This rearrangement joins TRBV5-1 to TRBJ2-3; 7 bases are a match to TRBD1. Germline V lookup: CDR1 SGHRS, CDR2 YFSETQ. Trimming at V came to 1 base and at J to 5 bases, leaving 1 base not matched to a gene. The CDR3 loop spans 13 amino acids. In DNA form, the CDR3 reads TGCGCCAGCAGCTTGAGACAGGGAGATACGCAGTATTTT. Its translation: CASSLRQGDTQYF.

The gene calls are TRBV11-3 and TRBJ2-3, with TRBD1 matching over 10 bases. CDR1 SGHNT and CDR2 YENEEA come from the germline V gene. The CDR3 is 16 residues long. J gave up 3 bases and V 4 bases, and 7 bases lay outside the gene matches. The CDR3 nucleotides read TGTGCCAGCAGCTCGAGGGGACAGGGGCTAACAGATACGCAGTATTTT. Residues: CASSSRGQGLTDTQYF.

The chain combines TRBV11-3 with TRBJ2-2; D gene ambiguous. V was shortened by 0 bases and J by 7 bases, with 6 bases between the two germline ends. The germline gives CDR1 SGHNT, CDR2 YENEEA. The CDR3 runs to 13 residues. The CDR3 reads CASSLDPHGELFF. The CDR3 DNA is TGTGCCAGCAGCTTAGATCCACACGGGGAGCTGTTTTTT.

The chain recombines TRBV4-1 with TRBJ2-3, with 7 bases fitting TRBD1. Germline CDR1 MGHRA, CDR2 YSYEKL. This CDR3 region has 16 residues. The V segment lost 1 base and the J segment 1 base; nucleotides outside the gene matches: 5. The CDR3 DNA reads TGCGCCAGCAGCCAAGTTTCCGGACAGGGCACAGATACGCAGTATTTT. Its protein is CASSQVSGQGTDTQYF.

V gene TRBV6-6 combines with J gene TRBJ1-5, with D tentatively TRBD1 (5 bases). V lost 6 bases and J lost 5, with 11 bases in between. Germline V gene lookup returns CDR1 MNHNY and CDR2 SVGAGI (reference sequence). The CDR3 runs to 13 residues. The CDR3 reads CASSQGSHQPQHF. The CDR3 nucleotides are TGTGCCAGCAGCCAGGGTTCCCATCAGCCCCAGCATTTT.

The V gene is TRBV2, the J gene TRBJ2-7; unclear D gene. The CDR3 spans 12 residues. Germline CDR1 SNHLY, CDR2 FYNNEI. The germline V and J ends were trimmed by 3 bases and 5 bases, with 8 bases remaining between them. The CDR3 loop reads CASSESYDEQYF. CDR3 bases: TGTGCCAGCAGTGAGTCCTATGACGAGCAGTACTTC.

This chain uses TRBV11-3 with TRBJ2-3; TRBD2 matches 11 bases. V was pared by 0 bases and J by 9 bases, with 5 bases of the junction left unmatched. Germline-derived CDR1 and CDR2 are SGHNT and YENEEA. The CDR3 is 15 residues long. CDR3 loop: CASSLDATSGSTQYF. In nucleotides, the CDR3 is TGTGCCAGCAGCTTAGACGCCACTAGCGGGAGCACGCAGTATTTT. Full variable domain (missing parts from reference TRBV11-3 and TRBJ2-3): EAGVVQSPRYKIIEKKQPVAFWCNPISGHNTLYWYLQNLGQGPELLIRYENEEAVDDSQLPKDRFSAERLKGVDSTLKIQPAELGDSAVYLCASSLDATSGSTQYFGPGTRLTVL.

V gene TRBV7-2 combines with J gene TRBJ2-1; possibly TRBD1 for D (6 bases). The CDR3 length is 15 residues. Per the germline V gene, CDR1 is SGHTA and CDR2 is FQGNSA. Trimming removed 8 bases from V and 3 bases from J, with 17 bases in between. For the CDR3, the DNA is TGTGCCAGCCTCCTCTCAGGGGTGGTCTACAATGAGCAGTTCTTC. Its translation is CASLLSGVVYNEQFF.

This chain uses TRBV5-5 with TRBJ2-1; D is possibly TRBD2 (5 bases). The CDR3 is 14 residues long. The germline V gene encodes CDR1 SGHKS and CDR2 YYEKEE (reference sequence). V was shortened by 0 bases and J by 9 bases, with 13 bases between the two germline ends. DNA for the CDR3: TGTGCCAGCAGCTTGGCTCAAGAGAGGGCTGAGCAGTTCTTC. Translation gives CASSLAQERAEQFF.

This clone has just a few counts. This chain joins TRBV21-1 and TRBJ1-2. TRBV21-1 is an annotated pseudogene. This CDR3 spans 14 amino acids. The CDR3 DNA sequence: TGTGCCAGCAGCAAAACAACGGGATACTCCGGCTACACCTTC. Translating gives CASSKTTGYSGYTF.

This chain uses TRBV12-5 with TRBJ1-1, with 9 bases lining up with TRBD1. The CDR3 length is 15 residues. Trimming took 0 bases from V and 6 from J; bases not matched to a gene: 5. The germline gives CDR1 LGHNT, CDR2 FRNRAP. The CDR3 DNA sequence: TGTGCTAGTGGTTTGGTAGGGACAGGGCTGGCTGAAGCTTTCTTT. It encodes CASGLVGTGLAEAFF.

This chain connects TRBV3-1 (or the pseudogene TRBV3-2) to TRBJ2-7, with a tentative D call TRBD2 (9 bases). This CDR3 contains 17 residues. Germline V gene sequence: CDR1 LGHDT, CDR2 YNNKEL (reference sequence). With 6 bases removed from V and 4 bases from J, the gap between germline ends came to 25 bases. The CDR3 bases are TGTGCCAGCAGTCCCGGGACAGGCGGGGGGGCGAGGTACGAGCAGTACTTC. This encodes CASSPGTGGGARYEQYF.

The chain couples TRBV29-1 to TRBJ2-4; TRBD1 agrees at 8 bases. Trimming at V came to 6 bases and at J to 6 bases, leaving 4 bases not matched to a gene. Per the germline V gene, CDR1 is SQVTM and CDR2 is ANQGSEA. The CDR3 is made up of 12 amino acids. The CDR3 sequence: CSVTGTGNIQYF. DNA of the CDR3: TGCAGCGTGACCGGGACAGGAAACATTCAGTACTTC.

The rearrangement links TRBV7-9 to TRBJ2-2; the match to TRBD2 covers 7 bases. J was trimmed by 3 bases and V by 6 bases; bases with no gene match: 10. The CDR3 length is 16 residues. Germline CDR1 and CDR2: SEHNR and FQNEAQ (reference sequence). The CDR3 sequence is CASRPRTRSDTGELFF. Written as DNA, the CDR3 is TGTGCCAGCAGACCAAGGACTAGGTCAGACACCGGGGAGCTGTTTTTT.

The rearrangement uses TRBV5-6 and TRBJ2-5, with D tentatively TRBD2 (5 bases). V lost 0 bases and J lost 1, with 7 bases in between. The germline V gene has CDR1 SGHDT and CDR2 YYEEEE. The CDR3 runs to 14 residues. This CDR3 reads CASSLVGSQETQYF. CDR3 bases: TGTGCCAGCAGCTTGGTAGGGAGCCAAGAGACCCAGTACTTC.

The CDR3 coding sequence is TGTGCCAGCAGCCTGGACGGGAATAGCAATCAGCCCCAGCATTTT. Amino acid sequence: CASSLDGNSNQPQHF. The chain joins TRBV7-6 to TRBJ1-5; D ambiguous. The CDR3 contains 15 residues. The V gene's germline CDR1 is SGHVS and CDR2 FNYEAQ. V was clipped by 5 bases and J by 0 bases, with 11 bases between them.

This chain connects TRBV5-1 to TRBJ1-4; 9 nucleotides line up with TRBD1. The length of the CDR3 is 15 residues. V trimming: 3 bases; J trimming: 5 bases; junction bases outside the gene matches: 5. Germline CDR1 reads SGHRS; CDR2 reads YFSETQ. CDR3 nucleotides: TGCGCCAGCAGCTCGCGACAGGGGGGGAATGAAAAACTGTTTTTT. It translates to CASSSRQGGNEKLFF.

This clone occurred once. The chain carries TRBV21-1 and TRBJ1-1. TRBV21-1 is a pseudogene segment. The CDR3 consists of 11 residues. The CDR3 here is CASVAGRRAFF. In nucleotides, the CDR3 is TGTGCCAGCGTAGCGGGCAGGCGAGCTTTCTTT.

J is TRBJ2-1 and V is TRBV29-1; 9 positions match TRBD1. From germline, CDR1 is SQVTM and CDR2 ANQGSEA. The CDR3 length is 15 residues. V lost 3 bases, J lost 8 bases, and 11 bases stayed unmatched. CDR3 coding DNA: TGCAGCGTTGAGCCCCGGGACAGGGATATCGATGAGCAGTTCTTC. Translated, it gives CSVEPRDRDIDEQFF.

The table lists this clone with a few counts. This chain uses TRBV13 with TRBJ2-1, with 9 bases aligning to TRBD2. This CDR3 comprises 17 residues. With 0 bases clipped from V and 8 bases from J, the junction kept 11 bases outside the gene matches. Germline V gene sequence: CDR1 PRHDT, CDR2 FYEKMQ (reference sequence). CDR3 nucleotides: TGTGCCAGCAGCTTAGGGCGTCTTGGCGGGGGGGCGCATGAGCAGTTCTTC. Translating gives CASSLGRLGGGAHEQFF.

The sample holds one count of this clone. The gene calls are TRBV30 and TRBJ1-4, with 9 bases that match TRBD1. Trimming at V came to 0 bases and at J to 5 bases, leaving 1 base not matched to a gene. CDR1 GTSNPN and CDR2 SVGIG come from the germline V gene (reference sequence). CDR3 length equals 14 residues. The CDR3: CAWSVGTGNEKLFF. CDR3 nucleotides: TGTGCCTGGAGTGTCGGGACAGGGAATGAAAAACTGTTTTTT. Complete variable domain (other parts from reference TRBV30 and TRBJ1-4): SQTIHQWPATLVQPVGSPLSLECTVEGTSNPNLYWYRQAAGRGLQLLFYSVGIGQISSEVPQNLSASRPQDRQFILSSKKLLLSDSGFYLCAWSVGTGNEKLFFGSGTQLSVL.

The chain's CDR3 is CASSATWTGRPYGYTF. In DNA form, the CDR3 reads TGTGCCAGCAGCGCCACCTGGACAGGTCGTCCCTATGGCTACACCTTC. The chain uses TRBV13 and TRBJ1-2, with TRBD1 identical over 7 bases. Trimming took 5 bases from V and 4 from J; bases not matched to a gene: 13. The CDR3 has 16 residues. CDR1 is PRHDT and CDR2 is FYEKMQ in the germline V gene (reference sequence). Supplemented by reference TRBV13 and TRBJ1-2, the full variable domain reads AAGVIQSPRHLIKEKRETATLKCYPIPRHDTVYWYQQGPGQDPQFLISFYEKMQSDKGSIPDRFSAQQFSDYHSELNMSSLELGDSALYFCASSATWTGRPYGYTFGSGTRLTVV.

J is TRBJ1-1 and V is TRBV7-2; the match to TRBD1 covers 7 bases. Germline V gene sequence: CDR1 SGHTA, CDR2 FQGNSA. This CDR3 has 15 amino acids. V trimming: 6 bases; J trimming: 4 bases; junction bases outside the gene matches: 11. The CDR3 DNA is TGTGCCAGCAGTCGCAAGGGGGCGCGGGGCACTGAAGCTTTCTTT. Encoded protein: CASSRKGARGTEAFF.